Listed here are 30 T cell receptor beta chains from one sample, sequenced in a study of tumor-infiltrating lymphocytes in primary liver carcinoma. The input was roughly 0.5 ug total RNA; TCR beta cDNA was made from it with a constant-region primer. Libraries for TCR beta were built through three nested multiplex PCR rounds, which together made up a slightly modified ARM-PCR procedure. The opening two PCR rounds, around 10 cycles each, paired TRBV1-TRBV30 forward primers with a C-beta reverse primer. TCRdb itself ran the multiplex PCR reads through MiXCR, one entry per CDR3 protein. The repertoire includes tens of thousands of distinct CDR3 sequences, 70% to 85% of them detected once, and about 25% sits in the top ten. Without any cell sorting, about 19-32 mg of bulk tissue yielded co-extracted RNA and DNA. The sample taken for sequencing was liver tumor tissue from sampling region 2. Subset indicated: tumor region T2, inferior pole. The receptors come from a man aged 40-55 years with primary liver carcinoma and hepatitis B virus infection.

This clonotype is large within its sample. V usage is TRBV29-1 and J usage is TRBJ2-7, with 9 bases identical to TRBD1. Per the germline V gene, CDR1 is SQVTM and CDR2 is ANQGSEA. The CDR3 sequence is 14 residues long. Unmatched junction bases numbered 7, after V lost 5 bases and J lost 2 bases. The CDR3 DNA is TGCAGCGTTATAACAGGGGGCAGCCCCTACGAGCAGTACTTC. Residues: CSVITGGSPYEQYF.

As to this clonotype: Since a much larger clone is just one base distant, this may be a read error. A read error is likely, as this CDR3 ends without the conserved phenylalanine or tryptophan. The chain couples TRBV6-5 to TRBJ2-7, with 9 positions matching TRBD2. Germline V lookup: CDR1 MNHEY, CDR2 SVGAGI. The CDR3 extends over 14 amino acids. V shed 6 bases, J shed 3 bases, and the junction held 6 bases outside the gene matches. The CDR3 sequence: CASSPSGRFYEQYL. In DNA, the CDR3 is TGTGCCAGCAGCCCCAGCGGGAGGTTCTACGAGCAGTACCTC.

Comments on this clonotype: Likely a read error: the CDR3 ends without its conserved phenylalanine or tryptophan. The DNA for the CDR3 is TGCAGCGTTGAAGATCCCGGGAGCGCCTACAGTGAGCAGTTCGTC. It is translated as CSVEDPGSAYSEQFV. The rearrangement uses TRBV29-1 and TRBJ2-1; D is perhaps TRBD2 (6 bases). This CDR3 has 15 amino acids. Germline V gene lookup returns CDR1 SQVTM and CDR2 ANQGSEA.

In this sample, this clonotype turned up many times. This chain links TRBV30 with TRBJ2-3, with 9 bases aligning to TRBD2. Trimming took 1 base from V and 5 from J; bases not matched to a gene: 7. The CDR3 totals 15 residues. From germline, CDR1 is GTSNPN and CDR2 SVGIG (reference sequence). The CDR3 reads CAWSGGSGRGDTQYF. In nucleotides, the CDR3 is TGTGCCTGGAGTGGTGGTAGCGGGAGAGGAGATACGCAGTATTTT.

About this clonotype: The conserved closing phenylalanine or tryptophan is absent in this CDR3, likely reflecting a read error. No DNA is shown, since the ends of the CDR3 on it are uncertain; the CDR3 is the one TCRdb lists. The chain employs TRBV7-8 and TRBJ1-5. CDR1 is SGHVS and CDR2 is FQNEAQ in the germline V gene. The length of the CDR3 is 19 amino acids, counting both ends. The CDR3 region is CASSLGFARTLDSNQPQHL.

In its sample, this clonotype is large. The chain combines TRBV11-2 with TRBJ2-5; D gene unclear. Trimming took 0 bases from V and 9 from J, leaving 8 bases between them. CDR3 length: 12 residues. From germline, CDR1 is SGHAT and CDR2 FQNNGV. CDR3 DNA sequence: TGTGCCAGCAGCTTAGAGGAAAGGGCCCAGTACTTC. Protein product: CASSLEERAQYF. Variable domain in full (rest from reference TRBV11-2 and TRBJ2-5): EAGVAQSPRYKIIEKRQSVAFWCNPISGHATLYWYQQILGQGPKLLIQFQNNGVVDDSQLPKDRFSAERLKGVDSTLKIQPAKLEDSAVYLCASSLEERAQYFGPGTRLLVL.

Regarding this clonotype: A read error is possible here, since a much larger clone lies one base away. CDR3: CASDPPGQGHNEQFF. Written as DNA, the CDR3 is TGTGCCAGCGACCCCCCGGGACAGGGCCACAATGAGCAGTTCTTC. The genes are TRBV28 and TRBJ2-1, with 9 positions matching TRBD1. Germline CDR1 reads MDHEN; CDR2 reads SYDVKM. V lost 8 bases and J lost 5; bases outside the gene matches: 10. CDR3 size: 15 residues.

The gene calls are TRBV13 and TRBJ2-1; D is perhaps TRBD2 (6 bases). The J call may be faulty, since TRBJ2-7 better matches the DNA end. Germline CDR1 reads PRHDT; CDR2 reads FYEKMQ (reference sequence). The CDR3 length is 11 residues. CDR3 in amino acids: CASSLRDLQYF. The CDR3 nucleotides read TGTGCCAGCAGTTTAAGGGACTTGCAGTACTTC.

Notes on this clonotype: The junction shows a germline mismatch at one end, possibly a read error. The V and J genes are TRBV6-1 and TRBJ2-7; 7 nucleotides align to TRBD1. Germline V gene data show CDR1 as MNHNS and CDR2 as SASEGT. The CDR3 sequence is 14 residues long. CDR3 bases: TGTGCCAGCGACCCCGGGACAGTCTCCCACGAGCAGTACTTC. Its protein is CASDPGTVSHEQYF.

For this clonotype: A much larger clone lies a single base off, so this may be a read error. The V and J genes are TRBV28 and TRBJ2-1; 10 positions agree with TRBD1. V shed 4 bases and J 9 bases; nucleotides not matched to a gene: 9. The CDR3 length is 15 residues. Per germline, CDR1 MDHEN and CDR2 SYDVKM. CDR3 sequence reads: CASSSPGQGTGEQFF. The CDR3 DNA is TGTGCCAGCAGTTCCCCGGGACAGGGGACTGGTGAGCAGTTCTTC.

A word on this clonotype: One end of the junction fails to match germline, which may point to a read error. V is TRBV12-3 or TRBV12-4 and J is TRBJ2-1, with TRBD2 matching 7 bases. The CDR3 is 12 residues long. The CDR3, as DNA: TGTGTCAGCAGGCCTAGCGGCGGTGAGCAATTCTTC. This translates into CVSRPSGGEQFF.

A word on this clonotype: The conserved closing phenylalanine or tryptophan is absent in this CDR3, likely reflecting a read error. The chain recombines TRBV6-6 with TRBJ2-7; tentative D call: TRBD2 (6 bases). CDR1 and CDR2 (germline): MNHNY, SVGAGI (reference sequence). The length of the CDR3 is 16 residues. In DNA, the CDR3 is TGTACCAGCAGTTCCCGCACGGACGGGAGCTCCTACGAGCAGTACATC. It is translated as CTSSSRTDGSSYEQYI.

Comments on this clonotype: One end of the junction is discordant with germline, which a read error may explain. The chain's CDR3 is CASSYGTGRGRTDTQCF. The CDR3 DNA reads TGCGCAAGCAGCTATGGGACAGGGAGAGGTAGGACAGACACGCAGTGTTTT. The chain has TRBV5-1 and TRBJ2-3; TRBD1 matches at 9 bases. There are 17 residues in the CDR3. Germline V gene data show CDR1 as SGHRS and CDR2 as YFSETQ.

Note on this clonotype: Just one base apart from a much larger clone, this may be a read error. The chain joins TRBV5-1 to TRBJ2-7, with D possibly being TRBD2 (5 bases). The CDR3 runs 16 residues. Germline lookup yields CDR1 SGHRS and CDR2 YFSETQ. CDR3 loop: CASSLAGSGSSYGQYF. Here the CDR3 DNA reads TGCGCCAGCAGCTTGGCCGGAAGTGGGAGCTCCTACGGGCAGTACTTC.

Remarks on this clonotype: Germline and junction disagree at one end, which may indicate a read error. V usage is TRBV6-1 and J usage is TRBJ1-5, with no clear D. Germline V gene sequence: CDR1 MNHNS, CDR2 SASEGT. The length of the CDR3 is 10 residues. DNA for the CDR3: TGTGCCAGCAGTTATCTGCCCCAACATTTT. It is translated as CASSYLPQHF.

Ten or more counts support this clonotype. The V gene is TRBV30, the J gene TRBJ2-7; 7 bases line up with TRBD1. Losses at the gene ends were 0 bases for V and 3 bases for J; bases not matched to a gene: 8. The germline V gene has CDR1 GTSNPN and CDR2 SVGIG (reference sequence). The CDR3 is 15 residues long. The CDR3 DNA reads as TGTGCCTGGAGTGTACCGGGCAGGGGGAACTACGAGCAGTACTTC. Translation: CAWSVPGRGNYEQYF.

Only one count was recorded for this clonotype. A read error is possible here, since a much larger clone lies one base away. The CDR3 protein is CASSAGTGDLVVCTF. In nucleotides, the CDR3 is TGTGCCAGCAGTGCAGGGACAGGGGACCTAGTGGTCTGCACCTTC. V is TRBV28 and J is TRBJ1-2; 10 bases map to TRBD1. The trim removed 5 bases at V and 13 bases at J, leaving 16 bases unmatched. CDR3 size: 15 residues. Germline assignment: CDR1 MDHEN and CDR2 SYDVKM.

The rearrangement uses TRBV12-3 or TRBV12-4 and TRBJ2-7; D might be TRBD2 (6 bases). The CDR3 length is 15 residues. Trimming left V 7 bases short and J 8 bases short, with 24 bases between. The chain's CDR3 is CASTEPGLTFYKQYF. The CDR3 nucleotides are TGTGCCAGCACCGAACCGGGACTGACTTTTTACAAGCAGTACTTC.

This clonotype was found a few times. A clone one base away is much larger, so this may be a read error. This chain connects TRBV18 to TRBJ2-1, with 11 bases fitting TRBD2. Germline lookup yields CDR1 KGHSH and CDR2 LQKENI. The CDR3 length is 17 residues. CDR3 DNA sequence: TGTGCCAGCTCACCTACGACTAGCGGGGTTTCCTACCATGAGCAGTTCTTC. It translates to CASSPTTSGVSYHEQFF.

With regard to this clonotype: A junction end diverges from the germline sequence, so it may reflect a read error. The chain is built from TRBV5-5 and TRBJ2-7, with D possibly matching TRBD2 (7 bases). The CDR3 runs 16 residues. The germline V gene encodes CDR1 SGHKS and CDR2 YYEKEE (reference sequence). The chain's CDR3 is CANSLVTGGFNYEQYF. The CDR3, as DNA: TGTGCCAACAGCTTGGTTACGGGGGGCTTCAACTACGAGCAGTACTTC.

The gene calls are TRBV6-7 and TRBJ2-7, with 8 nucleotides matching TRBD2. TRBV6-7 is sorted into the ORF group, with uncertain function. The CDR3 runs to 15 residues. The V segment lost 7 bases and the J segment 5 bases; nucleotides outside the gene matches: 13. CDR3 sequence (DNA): TGTGCCAGCATCCACAAGTGGCGGGAGGCCGACGAGCAGTACTTC. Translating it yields CASIHKWREADEQYF.

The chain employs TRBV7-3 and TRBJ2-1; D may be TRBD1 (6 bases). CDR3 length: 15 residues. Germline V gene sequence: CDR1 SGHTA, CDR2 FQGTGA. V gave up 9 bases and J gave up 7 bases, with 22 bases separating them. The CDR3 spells CARSPLGDQGNEQFF. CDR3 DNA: TGTGCCAGGAGCCCCCTGGGGGACCAGGGGAATGAGCAGTTCTTC.

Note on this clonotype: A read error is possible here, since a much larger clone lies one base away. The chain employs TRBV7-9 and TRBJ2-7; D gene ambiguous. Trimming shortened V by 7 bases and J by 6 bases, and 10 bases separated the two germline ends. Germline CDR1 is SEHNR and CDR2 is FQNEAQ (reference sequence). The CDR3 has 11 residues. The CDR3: CASNSHFEQYF. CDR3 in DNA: TGTGCCAGCAACTCCCATTTCGAGCAGTACTTC.

The CDR3, as DNA: TGTGTCATTGGACAGGGCCAGAGCTCCTACGAGCAGTACTTC. Amino acid sequence: CVIGQGQSSYEQYF. The rearrangement links TRBV10-3 to TRBJ2-7, with TRBD1 matching over 8 bases. CDR3 size: 14 residues. CDR1 ENHRY and CDR2 SYGVKD come from the germline V gene.

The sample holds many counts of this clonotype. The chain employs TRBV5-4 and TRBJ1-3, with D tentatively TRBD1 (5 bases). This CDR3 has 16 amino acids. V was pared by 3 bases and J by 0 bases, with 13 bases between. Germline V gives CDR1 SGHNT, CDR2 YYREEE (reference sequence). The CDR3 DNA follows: TGTGCCAGCAGCTCTAAAAGACAGCTCTCTGGAAACACCATATATTTT. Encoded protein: CASSSKRQLSGNTIYF.

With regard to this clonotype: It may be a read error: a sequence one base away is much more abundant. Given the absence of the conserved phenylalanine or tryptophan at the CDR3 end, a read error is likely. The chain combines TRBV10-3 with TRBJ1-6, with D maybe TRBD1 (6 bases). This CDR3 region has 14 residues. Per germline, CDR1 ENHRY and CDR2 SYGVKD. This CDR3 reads CDISDKGENSPLHL. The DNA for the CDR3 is TGTGACATCAGTGATAAGGGGGAGAATTCACCCCTCCACCTT.

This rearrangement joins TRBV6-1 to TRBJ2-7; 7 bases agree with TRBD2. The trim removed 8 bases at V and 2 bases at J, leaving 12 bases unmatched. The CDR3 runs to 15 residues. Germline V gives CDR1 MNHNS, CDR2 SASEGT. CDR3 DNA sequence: TGTGCCAGCTTACCACTAGCGAGAGCACCCTACGAGCAGTACTTC. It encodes CASLPLARAPYEQYF.

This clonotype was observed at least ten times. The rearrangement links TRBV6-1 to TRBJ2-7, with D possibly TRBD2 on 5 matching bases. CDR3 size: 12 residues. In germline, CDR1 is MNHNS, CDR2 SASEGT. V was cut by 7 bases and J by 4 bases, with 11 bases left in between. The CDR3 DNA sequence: TGTGCCAGCATGTATTCGGGGTACGAGCAGTACTTC. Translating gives CASMYSGYEQYF.

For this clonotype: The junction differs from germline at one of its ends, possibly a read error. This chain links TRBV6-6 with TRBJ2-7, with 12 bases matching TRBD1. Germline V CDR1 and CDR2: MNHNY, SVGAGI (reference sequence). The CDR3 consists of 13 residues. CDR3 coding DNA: TGTTCCAGCAGTGGGGACAGGGGGCACGAGGAGTACTTC. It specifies CSSSGDRGHEEYF.

The CDR3 coding sequence is TGCAGCGTTGTAGCGGGATGGCCCGCTGCGTACACCGGGGAGCTGTTTTTT. It translates to CSVVAGWPAAYTGELFF. This chain connects TRBV29-1 to TRBJ2-2, with 8 bases lining up with TRBD2. The CDR3 runs to 17 residues. Germline values: CDR1 SQVTM, CDR2 ANQGSEA. The V gene end was trimmed by 4 bases and the J gene end by 3 bases; junction bases not matched to a gene: 13.